This T cell receptor (beta chain) was found in a study of blood T cell repertoires in COVID-19. In the study overall: Samples of COVID-19 (acute and convalescent) were obtained from the United States, Italy and Spain.

Authors' processing steps: Reference gene primer amplification yielded estimated nucleated cell counts. Sequencing used immunoSEQ multiplex PCR; TCRdb keeps in-frame clones, though not all of them. V and J calls and clone size come straight from that table; D and trimming were deduced from the DNA. The table includes nearly 300,000 clones, 88% detected once. This CDR3 spans 14 amino acids. J lost 3 bases, V lost 4 bases, and 0 bases had no gene match. Per germline, CDR1 SNHLY and CDR2 FYNNEI. In the case of this clone: This same CDR3 is encoded by further DNA sequences in the sample.

Sequencing was done on a sample of peripheral blood. This receptor was obtained from a woman aged 30 to 39 who had recovered from COVID-19. The chain combines TRBV2 with TRBJ2-3; 11 positions agree with TRBD2. In DNA form, the CDR3 reads TGTGCCAGCAGTGGACTAGCGGGGACAGATACGCAGTATTTT. This codes for CASSGLAGTDTQYF.